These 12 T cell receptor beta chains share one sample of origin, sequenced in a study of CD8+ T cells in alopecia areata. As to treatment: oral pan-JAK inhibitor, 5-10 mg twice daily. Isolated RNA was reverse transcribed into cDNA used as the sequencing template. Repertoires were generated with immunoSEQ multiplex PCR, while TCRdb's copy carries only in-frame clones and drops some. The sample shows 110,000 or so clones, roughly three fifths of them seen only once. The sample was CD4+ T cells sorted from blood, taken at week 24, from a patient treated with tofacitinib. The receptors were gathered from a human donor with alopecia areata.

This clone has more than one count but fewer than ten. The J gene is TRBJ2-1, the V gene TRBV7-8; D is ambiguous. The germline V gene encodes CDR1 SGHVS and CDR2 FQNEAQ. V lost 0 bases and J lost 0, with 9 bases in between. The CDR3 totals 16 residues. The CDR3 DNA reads TGTGCCAGCAGCTTAGCGATGCAGAGCTCCTACAATGAGCAGTTCTTC. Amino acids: CASSLAMQSSYNEQFF.

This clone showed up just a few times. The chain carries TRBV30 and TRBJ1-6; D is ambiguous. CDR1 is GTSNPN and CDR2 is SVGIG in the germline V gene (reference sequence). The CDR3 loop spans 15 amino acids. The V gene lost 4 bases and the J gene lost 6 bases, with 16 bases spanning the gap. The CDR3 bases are TGTGCCTGGACGATCTCAGGAGTCCTTAATTCACCCCTCCACTTT. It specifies CAWTISGVLNSPLHF.

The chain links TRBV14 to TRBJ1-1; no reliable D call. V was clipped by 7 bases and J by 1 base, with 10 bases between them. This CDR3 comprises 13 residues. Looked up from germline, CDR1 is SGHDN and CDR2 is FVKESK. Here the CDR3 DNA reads TGTGCCAGCAATCTGCAGTGGAACACTGAAGCTTTCTTT. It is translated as CASNLQWNTEAFF.

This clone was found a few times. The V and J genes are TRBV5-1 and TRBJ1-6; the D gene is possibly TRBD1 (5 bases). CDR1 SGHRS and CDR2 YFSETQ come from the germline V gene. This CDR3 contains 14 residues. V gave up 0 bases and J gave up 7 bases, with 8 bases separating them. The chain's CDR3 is CASSLESGNSPLHF. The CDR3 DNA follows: TGCGCCAGCAGCTTGGAATCAGGGAATTCACCCCTCCACTTT.

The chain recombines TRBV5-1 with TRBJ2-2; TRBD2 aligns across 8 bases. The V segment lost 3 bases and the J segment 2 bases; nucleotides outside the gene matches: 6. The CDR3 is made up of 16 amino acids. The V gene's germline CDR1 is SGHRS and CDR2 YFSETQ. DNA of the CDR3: TGCGCCAGCAGCTCGGCGGGACTAGGAAACACCGGGGAGCTGTTTTTT. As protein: CASSSAGLGNTGELFF.

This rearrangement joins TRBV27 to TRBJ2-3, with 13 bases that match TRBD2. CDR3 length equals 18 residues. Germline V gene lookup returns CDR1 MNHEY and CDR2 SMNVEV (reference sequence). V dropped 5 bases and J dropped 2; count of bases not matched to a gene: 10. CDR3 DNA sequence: TGTGCCAGCAGTCGGACTAGCGGGAGCATTGGATTCACAGATACGCAGTATTTT. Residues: CASSRTSGSIGFTDTQYF.

The CDR3 coding sequence is TGCGCCAGCAGCTTCCTACCTAGCGGGGGACAAGAGACCCAGTACTTC. This encodes CASSFLPSGGQETQYF. The rearrangement links TRBV5-1 to TRBJ2-5, with 10 bases matching TRBD2. V gave up 2 bases and J gave up 2 bases; unmatched junction bases: 6. The germline CDR1 and CDR2 sequences are SGHRS and YFSETQ. The length of the CDR3 is 16 residues.

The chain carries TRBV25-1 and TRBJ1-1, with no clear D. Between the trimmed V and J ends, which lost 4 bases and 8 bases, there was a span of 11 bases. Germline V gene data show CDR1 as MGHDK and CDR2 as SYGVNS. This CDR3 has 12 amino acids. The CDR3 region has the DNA TGTGCCAGCAGTGGCCCTGGTCGAGAAGCTTTCTTT. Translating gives CASSGPGREAFF.

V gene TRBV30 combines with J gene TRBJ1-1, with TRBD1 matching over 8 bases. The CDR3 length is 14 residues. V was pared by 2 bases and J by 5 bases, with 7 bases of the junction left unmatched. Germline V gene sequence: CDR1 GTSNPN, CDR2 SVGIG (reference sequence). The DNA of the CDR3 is TGTGCCTGGAGTACCCAGGGGGCGCAAACTGAAGCTTTCTTT. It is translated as CAWSTQGAQTEAFF.

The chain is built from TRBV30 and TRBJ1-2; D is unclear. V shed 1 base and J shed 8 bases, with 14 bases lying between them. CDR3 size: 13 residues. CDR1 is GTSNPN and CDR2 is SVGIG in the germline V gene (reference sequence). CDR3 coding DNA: TGTGCCTGGAGTGCCTTACGACCTAGCGGCTACACCTTC. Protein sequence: CAWSALRPSGYTF.

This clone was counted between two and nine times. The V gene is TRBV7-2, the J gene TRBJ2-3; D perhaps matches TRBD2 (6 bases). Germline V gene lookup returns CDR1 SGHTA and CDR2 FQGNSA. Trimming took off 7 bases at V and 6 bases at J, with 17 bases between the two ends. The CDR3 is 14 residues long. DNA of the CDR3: TGTGCCAGCAAAGAGCGGGTCCTCATGGATACGCAGTATTTT. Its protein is CASKERVLMDTQYF.

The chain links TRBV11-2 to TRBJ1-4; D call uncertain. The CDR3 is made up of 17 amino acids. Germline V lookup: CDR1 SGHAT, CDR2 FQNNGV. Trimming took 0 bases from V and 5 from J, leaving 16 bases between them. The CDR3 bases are TGTGCCAGCAGCTTAGATCCCTGGCAGGCAAGAAATGAAAAACTGTTTTTT. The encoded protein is CASSLDPWQARNEKLFF.